One sample yielded the 14 T cell receptor beta chains listed below, sequenced in a study of cytomegalovirus exposure and HLA in healthy donors. PCR employed 60 Vbeta and 13 Jbeta primers. Some clones are missing from TCRdb's copy, which holds only in-frame ones; the method was immunoSEQ multiplex PCR. The sample table includes about 48,000 clones. Material for sequencing was PBMCs. These TCRs come from a middle-aged woman in good health and CMV-seronegative.

The genes are TRBV10-3 and TRBJ1-1; TRBD1 matches 8 bases. Trimming at V came to 2 bases and at J to 12 bases, leaving 5 bases not matched to a gene. Germline-derived CDR1 and CDR2 are ENHRY and SYGVKD. The CDR3 extends over 12 amino acids. The CDR3 sequence: CAISEGQGASFF. In nucleotides, the CDR3 is TGTGCCATCAGTGAGGGGCAGGGGGCGTCTTTCTTT.

The gene calls are TRBV13 and TRBJ2-1; 8 nucleotides align to TRBD2. J lost 3 bases, V lost 5 bases, and 15 bases had no gene match. CDR3 size: 18 residues. Germline-derived CDR1 and CDR2 are PRHDT and FYEKMQ (reference sequence). In nucleotides, the CDR3 is TGTGCCAGCAGCCCCGGGGTCCACTCGGGAGGGAACTACAATGAGCAGTTCTTC. Translated: CASSPGVHSGGNYNEQFF. Based on the CDR3 plus reference TRBV13 and TRBJ2-1, the full variable domain is AAGVIQSPRHLIKEKRETATLKCYPIPRHDTVYWYQQGPGQDPQFLISFYEKMQSDKGSIPDRFSAQQFSDYHSELNMSSLELGDSALYFCASSPGVHSGGNYNEQFFGPGTRLTVL.

The chain joins TRBV4-1 to TRBJ1-5, with 7 bases identical to TRBD1. The V segment lost 4 bases and the J segment 4 bases; nucleotides outside the gene matches: 10. The CDR3 consists of 16 residues. CDR1 is MGHRA, CDR2 YSYEKL, per germline. CDR3 nucleotide sequence: TGCGCCAGCAGCCCCGTTGGGACAGTGAGGAATCAGCCCCAGCATTTT. It is translated as CASSPVGTVRNQPQHF.

The genes are TRBV30 and TRBJ1-2; D ambiguous. Per the germline V gene, CDR1 is GTSNPN and CDR2 is SVGIG (reference sequence). The CDR3 is made up of 15 amino acids. The germline V and J ends were trimmed by 2 bases and 7 bases, with 20 bases remaining between them. In DNA, the CDR3 is TGTGCCTGGAGTCTTGTAGTCGGTCCCCGCGGTGGCTACACCTTC. The encoded protein is CAWSLVVGPRGGYTF.

On this clone itself: The same CDR3 arises from other DNA sequences in this sample as well. The chain employs TRBV29-1 and TRBJ1-1; 10 positions agree with TRBD1. In germline, CDR1 is SQVTM, CDR2 ANQGSEA. V lost 7 bases, J lost 0 bases, and 8 bases stayed unmatched. The CDR3 is 15 residues long. The CDR3 loop is CSASPGQGMNTEAFF. CDR3 sequence (DNA): TGCAGCGCATCGCCGGGACAGGGGATGAACACTGAAGCTTTCTTT.

The chain carries TRBV10-1 and TRBJ1-2; D not certain. Germline V gene data show CDR1 as WNHNN and CDR2 as SYGVQD (reference sequence). Trimming pared 1 base from V and 1 base from J, leaving 4 bases between. The CDR3 runs to 13 residues. The CDR3 reads CASSELSNYGYTF. Written as DNA, the CDR3 is TGCGCCAGCAGTGAGTTGAGTAACTATGGCTACACCTTC.

V gene TRBV28 combines with J gene TRBJ2-3, with 10 nucleotides matching TRBD2. V dropped 7 bases and J dropped 4; count of bases not matched to a gene: 8. The length of the CDR3 is 15 residues. CDR1 is MDHEN and CDR2 is SYDVKM in the germline V gene. The CDR3 sequence: CASTRLAGRADTQYF. Here the CDR3 DNA reads TGTGCCAGCACCCGACTAGCGGGTCGTGCAGATACGCAGTATTTT.

On this clone itself: One junction end does not reproduce the germline sequence, and a read error may be involved. The chain combines TRBV28 with TRBJ2-2, with 7 bases aligning to TRBD1. Looked up from germline, CDR1 is MDHEN and CDR2 is SYDVKM. CDR3 length: 16 amino acids. The CDR3 is CASSVTGPRNPGELFF. CDR3 DNA: TGTGCCAGCAGTGTGACAGGGCCAAGGAACCCCGGGGAGCTGTTTTTT.

The chain carries TRBV6-5 and TRBJ2-7, with TRBD1 matching 8 bases. Germline V lookup: CDR1 MNHEY, CDR2 SVGAGI. There are 15 residues in the CDR3. The V and J ends lost 6 bases and 2 bases, in that order; junction bases with no gene match: 9. CDR3 DNA sequence: TGTGCCAGCAGCCATCCCGGGACAGGTACCTACGAGCAGTACTTC. It is translated as CASSHPGTGTYEQYF.

The CDR3 region has the DNA TGTGCCAGCAGCTTTACCACAGGGGACACTGAAGCTTTCTTT. Translation: CASSFTTGDTEAFF. The chain has TRBV11-1 and TRBJ1-1; 7 positions match TRBD1. This CDR3 contains 14 residues. Germline V gives CDR1 SGHAT, CDR2 FQDESV (reference sequence). J lost 3 bases, V lost 3 bases, and 4 bases had no gene match.

The chain recombines TRBV14 with TRBJ1-4; 8 nucleotides align to TRBD1. Germline V gene lookup returns CDR1 SGHDN and CDR2 FVKESK. The CDR3 sequence is 14 residues long. The J segment lost 5 bases and the V segment lost 5 bases, leaving 4 bases of the junction unmatched. CDR3 sequence (DNA): TGTGCCAGCAGCTCGGGACAGGAGAATGAAAAACTGTTTTTT. It specifies CASSSGQENEKLFF.

The J gene is TRBJ2-3, the V gene TRBV5-1, with D unclear. Trimming left V 4 bases short and J 1 base short, with 10 bases between. CDR3 size: 14 residues. Germline values: CDR1 SGHRS, CDR2 YFSETQ. The CDR3 nucleotides are TGCGCCAGCAGCACTAAACAAGGCACAGATACGCAGTATTTT. Translation: CASSTKQGTDTQYF.

The DNA of the CDR3 is TGTGCCAGCAGCCCTGAGGCGGGCGAGCAGTACTTC. It is translated as CASSPEAGEQYF. The J gene is TRBJ2-7, the V gene TRBV5-4; maybe TRBD2 (5 bases). V lost 4 bases and J 6 bases, leaving 11 bases between the germline ends. The CDR3 loop spans 12 amino acids. In germline, CDR1 is SGHNT, CDR2 YYREEE (reference sequence).

The V and J genes are TRBV14 and TRBJ2-3, with 9 bases fitting TRBD2. Germline V gene lookup returns CDR1 SGHDN and CDR2 FVKESK. This CDR3 comprises 16 residues. V was pared by 1 base and J by 11 bases, with 13 bases of the junction left unmatched. CDR3 in DNA: TGTGCCAGCAGCCAAGGGCCTAGCGGGGATCCTGGTAAGCAGTATTTT. It is translated as CASSQGPSGDPGKQYF. Full variable domain (remainder filled in from reference TRBV14 and TRBJ2-3): EAGVTQFPSHSVIEKGQTVTLRCDPISGHDNLYWYRRVMGKEIKFLLHFVKESKQDESGMPNNRFLAERTGGTYSTLKVQPAELEDSGVYFCASSQGPSGDPGKQYFGPGTRLTVL.